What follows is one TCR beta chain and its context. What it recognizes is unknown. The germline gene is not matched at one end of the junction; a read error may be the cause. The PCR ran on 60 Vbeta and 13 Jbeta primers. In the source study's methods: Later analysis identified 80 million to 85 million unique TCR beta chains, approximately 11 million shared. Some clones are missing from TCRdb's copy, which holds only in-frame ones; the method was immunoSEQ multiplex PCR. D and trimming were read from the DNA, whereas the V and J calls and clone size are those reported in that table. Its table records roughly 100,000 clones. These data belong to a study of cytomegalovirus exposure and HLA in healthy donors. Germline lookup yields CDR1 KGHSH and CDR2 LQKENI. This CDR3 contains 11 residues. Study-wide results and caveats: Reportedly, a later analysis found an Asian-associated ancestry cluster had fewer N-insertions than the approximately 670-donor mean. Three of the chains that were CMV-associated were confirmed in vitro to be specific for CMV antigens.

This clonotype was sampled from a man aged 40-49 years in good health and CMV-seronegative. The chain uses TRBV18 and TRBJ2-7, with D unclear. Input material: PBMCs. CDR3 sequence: CASSSSDEQYF. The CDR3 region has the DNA TGTGCCAGCTCTTCCTCCGACGAGCAGTACTTC.